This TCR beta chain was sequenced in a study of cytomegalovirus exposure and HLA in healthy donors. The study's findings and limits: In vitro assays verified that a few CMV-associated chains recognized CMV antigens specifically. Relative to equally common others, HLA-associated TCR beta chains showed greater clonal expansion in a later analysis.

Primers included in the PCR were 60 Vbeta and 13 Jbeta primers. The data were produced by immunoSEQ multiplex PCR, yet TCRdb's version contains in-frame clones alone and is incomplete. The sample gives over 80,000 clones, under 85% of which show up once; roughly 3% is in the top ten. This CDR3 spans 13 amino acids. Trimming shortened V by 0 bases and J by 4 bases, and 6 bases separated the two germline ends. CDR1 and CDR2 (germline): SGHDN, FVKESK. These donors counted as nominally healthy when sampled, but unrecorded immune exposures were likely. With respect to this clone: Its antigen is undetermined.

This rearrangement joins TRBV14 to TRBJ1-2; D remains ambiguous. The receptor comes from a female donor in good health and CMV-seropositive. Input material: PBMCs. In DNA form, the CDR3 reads TGTGCCAGCAGCCAAGACCGGAGCTATGGCTACACCTTC. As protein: CASSQDRSYGYTF.